These 21 T cell receptor beta chains originate from one sample sequenced in a study of PD-1 blockade in mismatch repair-deficient tumors. The protocol was immunoSEQ multiplex PCR, while the TCRdb copy is restricted to in-frame clones and leaves out a portion. The repertoire holds tens of thousands of clones, with roughly 88% as singletons. Sequences were derived from peripheral blood, sampled 52 weeks after starting pembrolizumab. All receptors come from an adult with mismatch repair-deficient cancer.

The J gene is TRBJ2-7, the V gene TRBV10-3; 7 nucleotides agree with TRBD2. This CDR3 has 14 residues. Trimming took 0 bases from V and 2 from J; bases not matched to a gene: 1. Germline assignment: CDR1 ENHRY and CDR2 SYGVKD. The CDR3 spells CAISESGGPYEQYF. CDR3 in DNA: TGTGCCATCAGTGAGTCGGGAGGGCCCTACGAGCAGTACTTC.

The CDR3 DNA reads as TGTGCCAGCAGGGACGGGGGGAGGGTCAACTATGGCTACACCTTC. Protein sequence: CASRDGGRVNYGYTF. The V gene is TRBV2, the J gene TRBJ1-2; TRBD1 is a possible D gene (5 bases). Per germline, CDR1 SNHLY and CDR2 FYNNEI. Trimming took 6 bases from V and 2 from J, leaving 16 bases between them. The CDR3 has 15 residues.

This chain uses TRBV18 with TRBJ2-3; D remains unclear. V gave up 1 base and J gave up 0 bases, with 14 bases separating them. The CDR3 extends over 17 amino acids. Germline values: CDR1 KGHSH, CDR2 LQKENI. As DNA, the CDR3 is TGTGCCAGCTCACCACGGCTGCGGAGCCCAAGCACAGATACGCAGTATTTT. Residues: CASSPRLRSPSTDTQYF.

The V gene is TRBV6-5, the J gene TRBJ2-1, with 11 positions matching TRBD2. The CDR3 has 15 residues. The germline V gene encodes CDR1 MNHEY and CDR2 SVGAGI. The V segment lost 0 bases and the J segment 9 bases; nucleotides outside the gene matches: 4. The DNA of the CDR3 is TGTGCCAGCAGTTACTCAACTAGCGGGAGAGGTGAGCAGTTCTTC. Translating it yields CASSYSTSGRGEQFF.

In this sample, this clone turned up once. The CDR3 coding sequence is TGTGCCAGCAGCTTAGCGGGCGGCTCCTACGAGCAGTACTTC. As protein: CASSLAGGSYEQYF. The gene calls are TRBV11-3 and TRBJ2-7; D is unresolved. Germline V gene data show CDR1 as SGHNT and CDR2 as YENEEA. The CDR3 has 14 amino acids. The ends were cut back, 1 base at V and 0 bases at J, with 7 bases in the middle.

V usage is TRBV2 and J usage is TRBJ2-7; tentative D call: TRBD2 (5 bases). The CDR3 has 15 residues. CDR1 SNHLY and CDR2 FYNNEI come from the germline V gene. Trimming took off 6 bases at V and 2 bases at J, with 17 bases between the two ends. CDR3 region: CASRGSSAYTYEQYF. Here the CDR3 DNA reads TGTGCCAGCAGGGGGAGTAGCGCATACACCTACGAGCAGTACTTC.

This clone was detected once. The chain carries TRBV9 and TRBJ2-1, with D perhaps TRBD2 (6 bases). V lost 0 bases, J lost 10 bases, and 11 bases lay in between. Germline V gene lookup returns CDR1 SGDLS and CDR2 YYNGEE. The CDR3 has 13 residues. The CDR3 sequence: CASSVGLAREQFF. The CDR3 nucleotides read TGTGCCAGCAGCGTAGGGCTAGCGAGGGAGCAGTTCTTC.

The genes are TRBV21-1 and TRBJ2-2; the DNA was not used to check the table's D call, TRBD1. TRBV21-1 is termed a pseudogene. This CDR3 comprises 15 residues. As DNA, the CDR3 is TGTGCCAGCAGTGCCGGGACAGGGAACACCGGGGAGCTGTTTTTT. Amino acids: CASSAGTGNTGELFF.

This sequence joins TRBV7-2 and TRBJ2-1; the match to TRBD2 covers 7 bases. The CDR3 runs to 14 residues. Germline V lookup: CDR1 SGHTA, CDR2 FQGNSA. The ends lost 3 bases at V and 6 bases at J; junction bases unmatched: 5. The CDR3 protein is CASSFYSGPNEQFF. The CDR3 DNA follows: TGTGCCAGCAGCTTTTATAGCGGGCCCAATGAGCAGTTCTTC.

J is TRBJ1-4 and V is TRBV9; D is uncertain. Germline V gene data show CDR1 as SGDLS and CDR2 as YYNGEE. This CDR3 is built from 15 residues. Trimming left V 0 bases short and J 4 bases short, with 10 bases between. DNA for the CDR3: TGTGCCAGCAGCGTAGCGGGCGGGCTTAATGAAAAACTGTTTTTT. Residues: CASSVAGGLNEKLFF.

In DNA form, the CDR3 reads TGCGCCAGCAGCCCGGCGGGACACACAGATACGCAGTATTTT. As protein: CASSPAGHTDTQYF. The chain has TRBV5-1 and TRBJ2-3; possibly TRBD1 or TRBD2 for D (6 bases each). V lost 4 bases, J lost 2 bases, and 11 bases lay in between. Germline CDR1 reads SGHRS; CDR2 reads YFSETQ. The CDR3 contains 14 residues.

V and J are TRBV19 and TRBJ1-1, with D uncertain. In germline, CDR1 is LNHDA, CDR2 SQIVND (reference sequence). Trimming pared 0 bases from V and 1 base from J, leaving 9 bases between. The CDR3 totals 15 residues. CDR3: CASSIDGLPNTEAFF. The CDR3 nucleotides are TGTGCCAGTAGTATAGATGGCCTGCCGAACACTGAAGCTTTCTTT.

CDR3 nucleotide sequence: TGTGCCAGCAGCGTAGTAGGGAGAGGCACAGATACGCAGTATTTT. Translation gives CASSVVGRGTDTQYF. The chain has TRBV9 and TRBJ2-3; perhaps TRBD2 as D (5 bases). Trimming shortened V by 0 bases and J by 1 base, and 9 bases separated the two germline ends. The germline V gene has CDR1 SGDLS and CDR2 YYNGEE. The CDR3 spans 15 residues.

A word on this clone: In the same sample, other DNA sequences code for this CDR3. The gene calls are TRBV4-3 and TRBJ2-6; no definite D call. The CDR3 consists of 15 residues. Germline V gene lookup returns CDR1 LGHNA and CDR2 YSLEER. V was shortened by 1 base and J by 4 bases, with 8 bases between the two germline ends. The CDR3 DNA reads TGCGCCAGCAGCCAAGCCGGCTCCGGGGCCAACGTCCTGACTTTC. Residues: CASSQAGSGANVLTF.

This clone was seen once. The chain combines TRBV15 with TRBJ2-7; D may be TRBD1 (5 bases). The CDR3 totals 15 residues. In germline, CDR1 is LNHNV, CDR2 YYDKDF (reference sequence). V lost 0 bases and J lost 7, with 16 bases in between. DNA for the CDR3: TGTGCCACCAGCAGAGATAACAGGCCCTTGAGGGAGCAGTACTTC. This codes for CATSRDNRPLREQYF. Complete variable domain (other parts from reference TRBV15 and TRBJ2-7): DAMVIQNPRYQVTQFGKPVTLSCSQTLNHNVMYWYQQKSSQAPKLLFHYYDKDFNNEADTPDNFQSRRPNTSFCFLDIRSPGLGDTAMYLCATSRDNRPLREQYFGPGTRLTVT.

The chain carries TRBV19 and TRBJ2-5; unclear D gene. CDR1 is LNHDA and CDR2 is SQIVND in the germline V gene (reference sequence). The CDR3 has 18 amino acids. Between the trimmed V and J ends, which lost 1 base and 5 bases, there was a span of 23 bases. Here the CDR3 DNA reads TGTGCCAGTAGTATAGGGGGTTGGGCACCCCGGACCGACGAGACCCAGTACTTC. It codes for CASSIGGWAPRTDETQYF.

The CDR3 DNA sequence: TGTGCCAGCACTCCCCGGGACAGGCTCTACAATGAGCAGTTCTTC. As protein: CASTPRDRLYNEQFF. The V and J genes are TRBV6-6 and TRBJ2-1; TRBD1 matches 8 bases. V lost 7 bases, J lost 3 bases, and 8 bases stayed unmatched. Germline V gives CDR1 MNHNY, CDR2 SVGAGI (reference sequence). This CDR3 is 15 amino acids long.

The chain links TRBV13 to TRBJ2-7; D is ambiguous. The V gene lost 5 bases and the J gene lost 3 bases, with 8 bases spanning the gap. CDR1 and CDR2 (germline): PRHDT, FYEKMQ (reference sequence). This CDR3 has 12 amino acids. As DNA, the CDR3 is TGTGCCAGCAGCCCGGACGGCTACGAGCAGTACTTC. Amino acids: CASSPDGYEQYF.

The genes are TRBV5-4 and TRBJ1-4; D gene uncertain. Germline CDR1 and CDR2: SGHNT and YYREEE (reference sequence). V lost 0 bases to trimming and J lost 8 bases, with 8 bases between them. The CDR3 runs 13 residues. In DNA form, the CDR3 reads TGTGCCAGCAGCTTGGGGGCTCGGGAAAAACTGTTTTTT. Translation: CASSLGAREKLFF.

This chain joins TRBV16 and TRBJ2-5; TRBD2 matches at 11 bases. This CDR3 is 17 amino acids long. CDR1 KGHSY and CDR2 FQNENV come from the germline V gene. Unmatched junction bases numbered 6, after V lost 2 bases and J lost 1 base. The CDR3 reads CASSQQTSGSSQETQYF. CDR3 DNA sequence: TGTGCCAGCAGCCAACAAACTAGCGGGAGCTCCCAAGAGACCCAGTACTTC.

The gene calls are TRBV10-3 and TRBJ1-2; no reliable D call. With 1 base removed from V and 4 bases from J, the gap between germline ends came to 13 bases. Germline values: CDR1 ENHRY, CDR2 SYGVKD. The CDR3 consists of 15 residues. The CDR3 DNA reads as TGTGCCATCAGTGAGTTGGGAGGATGGGGCTATGGCTACACCTTC. It yields the protein CAISELGGWGYGYTF.